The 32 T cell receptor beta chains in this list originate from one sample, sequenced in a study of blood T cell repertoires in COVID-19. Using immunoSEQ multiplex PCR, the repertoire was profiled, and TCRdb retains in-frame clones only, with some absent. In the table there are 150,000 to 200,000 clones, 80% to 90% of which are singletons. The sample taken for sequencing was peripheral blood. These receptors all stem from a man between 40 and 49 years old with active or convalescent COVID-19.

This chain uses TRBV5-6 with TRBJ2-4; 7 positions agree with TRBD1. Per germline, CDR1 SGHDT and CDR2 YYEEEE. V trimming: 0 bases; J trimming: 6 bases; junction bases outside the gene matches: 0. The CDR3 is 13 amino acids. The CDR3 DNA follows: TGTGCCAGCAGCTTGGACAGGGGAAACATTCAGTACTTC. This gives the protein CASSLDRGNIQYF.

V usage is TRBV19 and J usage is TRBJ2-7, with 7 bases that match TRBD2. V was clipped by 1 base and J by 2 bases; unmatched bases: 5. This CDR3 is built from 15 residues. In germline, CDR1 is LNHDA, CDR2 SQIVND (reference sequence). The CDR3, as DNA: TGTGCCAGTAGTATAGCACAGCGGGGAGCCTACGAGCAGTACTTC. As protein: CASSIAQRGAYEQYF.

CDR3 sequence: CASWAGSEKLFF. The CDR3 DNA reads TGTGCCAGCTGGGCAGGATCCGAAAAACTGTTTTTT. The genes are TRBV7-9 and TRBJ1-4; D gene unclear. Between the trimmed V and J ends, which lost 8 bases and 8 bases, there was a span of 12 bases. The CDR3 sequence is 12 residues long. CDR1 and CDR2 from the germline V gene are SEHNR and FQNEAQ (reference sequence).

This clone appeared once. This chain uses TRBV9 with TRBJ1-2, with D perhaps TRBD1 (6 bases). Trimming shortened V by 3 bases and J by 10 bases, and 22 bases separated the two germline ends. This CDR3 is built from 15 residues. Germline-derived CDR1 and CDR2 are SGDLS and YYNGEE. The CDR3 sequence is CASSASAGDWADYTF. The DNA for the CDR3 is TGTGCCAGCAGCGCCTCCGCAGGGGATTGGGCTGACTACACCTTC.

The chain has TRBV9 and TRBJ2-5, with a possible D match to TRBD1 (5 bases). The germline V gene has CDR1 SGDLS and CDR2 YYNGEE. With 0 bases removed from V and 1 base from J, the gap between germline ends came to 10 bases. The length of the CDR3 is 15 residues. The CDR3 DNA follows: TGTGCCAGCAGCGTAGCTTCAGGGCCCCAAGAGACCCAGTACTTC. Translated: CASSVASGPQETQYF.

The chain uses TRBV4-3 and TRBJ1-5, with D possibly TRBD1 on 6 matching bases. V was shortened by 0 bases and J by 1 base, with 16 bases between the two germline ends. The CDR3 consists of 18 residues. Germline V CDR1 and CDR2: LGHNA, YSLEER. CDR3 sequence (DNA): TGCGCCAGCAGCCAAGAGTTGTCCGGGACAACCAGCAATCAGCCCCAGCATTTT. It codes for CASSQELSGTTSNQPQHF.

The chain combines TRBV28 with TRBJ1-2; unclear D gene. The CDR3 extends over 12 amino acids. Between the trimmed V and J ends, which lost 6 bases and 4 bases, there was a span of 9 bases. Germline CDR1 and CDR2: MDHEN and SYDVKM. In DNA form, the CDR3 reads TGTGCCAGCAGGAGACTCAGCTATGGCTACACCTTC. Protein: CASRRLSYGYTF.

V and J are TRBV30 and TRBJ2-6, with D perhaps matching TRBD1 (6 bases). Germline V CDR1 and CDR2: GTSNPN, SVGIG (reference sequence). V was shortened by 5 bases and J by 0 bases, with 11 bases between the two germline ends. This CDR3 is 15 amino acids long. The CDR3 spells CAWQTGLSGANVLTF. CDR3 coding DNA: TGTGCCTGGCAAACAGGGCTCTCTGGGGCCAACGTCCTGACTTTC.

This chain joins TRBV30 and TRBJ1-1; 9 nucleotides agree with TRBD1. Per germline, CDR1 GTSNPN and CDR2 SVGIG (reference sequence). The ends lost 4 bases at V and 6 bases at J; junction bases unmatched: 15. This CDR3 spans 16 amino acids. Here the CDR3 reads CAWISITGTGRAEAFF. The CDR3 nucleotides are TGTGCCTGGATTTCCATCACGGGGACAGGGCGCGCTGAAGCTTTCTTT. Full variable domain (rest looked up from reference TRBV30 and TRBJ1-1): SQTIHQWPATLVQPVGSPLSLECTVEGTSNPNLYWYRQAAGRGLQLLFYSVGIGQISSEVPQNLSASRPQDRQFILSSKKLLLSDSGFYLCAWISITGTGRAEAFFGQGTRLTVV.

This chain's CDR3 is CASSQAGVNIQYF. CDR3 coding DNA: TGTGCCAGCAGCCAAGCCGGGGTTAACATTCAGTACTTC. V is TRBV14 and J is TRBJ2-4; D perhaps matches TRBD2 (5 bases). The ends were cut back, 1 base at V and 7 bases at J, with 8 bases in the middle. Germline CDR1 and CDR2: SGHDN and FVKESK. This CDR3 region has 13 residues.

In nucleotides, the CDR3 is TGCGCCAGCAGCCATTCGGGCACCGGGGAGCTGTTTTTT. Translating gives CASSHSGTGELFF. The gene calls are TRBV4-1 and TRBJ2-2; D gene unclear. From germline, CDR1 is MGHRA and CDR2 YSYEKL. V dropped 3 bases and J dropped 4 bases, with 6 bases sitting between them. The CDR3 runs to 13 residues.

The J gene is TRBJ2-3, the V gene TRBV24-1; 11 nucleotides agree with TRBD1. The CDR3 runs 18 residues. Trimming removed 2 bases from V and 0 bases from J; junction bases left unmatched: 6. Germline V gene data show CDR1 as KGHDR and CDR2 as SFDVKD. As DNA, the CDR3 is TGTGCCACCAGTGATTCTTGGACAGGGGGCGAGAGCACAGATACGCAGTATTTT. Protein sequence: CATSDSWTGGESTDTQYF.

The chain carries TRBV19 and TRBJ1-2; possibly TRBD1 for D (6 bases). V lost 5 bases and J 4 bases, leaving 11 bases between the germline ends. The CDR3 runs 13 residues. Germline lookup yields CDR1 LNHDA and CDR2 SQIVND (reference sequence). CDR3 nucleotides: TGTGCCAGTAGTGACCGCAGGGGCTATGGCTACACCTTC. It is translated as CASSDRRGYGYTF. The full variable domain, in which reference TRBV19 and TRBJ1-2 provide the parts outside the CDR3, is DGGITQSPKYLFRKEGQNVTLSCEQNLNHDAMYWYRQDPGQGLRLIYYSQIVNDFQKGDIAEGYSVSREKKESFPLTVTSAQKNPTAFYLCASSDRRGYGYTFGSGTRLTVV.

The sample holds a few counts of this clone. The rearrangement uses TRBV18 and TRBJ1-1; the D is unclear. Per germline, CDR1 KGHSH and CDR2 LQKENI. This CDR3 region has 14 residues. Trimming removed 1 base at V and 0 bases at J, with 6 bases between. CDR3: CASSPQRVNTEAFF. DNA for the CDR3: TGTGCCAGCTCACCACAACGGGTGAACACTGAAGCTTTCTTT.

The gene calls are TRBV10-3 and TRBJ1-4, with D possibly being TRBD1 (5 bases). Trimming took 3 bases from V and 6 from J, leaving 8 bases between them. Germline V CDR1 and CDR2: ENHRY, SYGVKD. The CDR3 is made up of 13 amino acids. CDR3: CAISDREDEKLFF. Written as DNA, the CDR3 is TGTGCCATCAGTGACAGGGAGGATGAAAAACTGTTTTTT.

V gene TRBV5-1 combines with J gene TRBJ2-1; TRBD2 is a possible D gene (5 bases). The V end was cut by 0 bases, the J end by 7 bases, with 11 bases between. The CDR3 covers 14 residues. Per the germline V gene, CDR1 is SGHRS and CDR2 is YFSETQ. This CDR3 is CASSLVHRGNEQFF. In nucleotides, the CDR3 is TGCGCCAGCAGCTTGGTTCACCGAGGGAATGAGCAGTTCTTC.

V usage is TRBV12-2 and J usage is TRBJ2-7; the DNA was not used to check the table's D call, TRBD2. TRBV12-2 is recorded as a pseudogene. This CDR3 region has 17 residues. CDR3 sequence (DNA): TGTGCAAGTCGCTTAGCCTCGACTAGCGGGGGGGCCTACGAGCAGTACTTC. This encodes CASRLASTSGGAYEQYF.

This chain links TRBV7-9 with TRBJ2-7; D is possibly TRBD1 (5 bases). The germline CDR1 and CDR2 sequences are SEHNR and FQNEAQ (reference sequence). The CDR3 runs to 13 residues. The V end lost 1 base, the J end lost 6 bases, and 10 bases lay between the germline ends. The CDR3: CASSLDQGTEQYF. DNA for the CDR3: TGTGCCAGCAGCTTAGACCAGGGAACCGAGCAGTACTTC. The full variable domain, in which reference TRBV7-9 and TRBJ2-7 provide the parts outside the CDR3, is DTGVSQNPRHKITKRGQNVTFRCDPISEHNRLYWYRQTLGQGPEFLTYFQNEAQLEKSRLLSDRFSAERPKGSFSTLEIQRTEQGDSAMYLCASSLDQGTEQYFGPGTRLTVT.

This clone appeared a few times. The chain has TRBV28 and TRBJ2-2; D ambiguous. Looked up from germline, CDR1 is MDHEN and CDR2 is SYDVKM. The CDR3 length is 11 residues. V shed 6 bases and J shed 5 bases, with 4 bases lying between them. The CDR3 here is CASRSTGELFF. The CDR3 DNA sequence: TGTGCCAGCAGGTCTACCGGGGAGCTGTTTTTT.

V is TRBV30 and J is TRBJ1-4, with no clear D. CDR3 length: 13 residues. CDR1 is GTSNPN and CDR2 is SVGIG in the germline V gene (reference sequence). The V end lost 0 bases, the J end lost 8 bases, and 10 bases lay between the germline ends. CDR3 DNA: TGTGCCTGGAGTGTGGGTCAGAGGGAAAAACTGTTTTTT. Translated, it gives CAWSVGQREKLFF.

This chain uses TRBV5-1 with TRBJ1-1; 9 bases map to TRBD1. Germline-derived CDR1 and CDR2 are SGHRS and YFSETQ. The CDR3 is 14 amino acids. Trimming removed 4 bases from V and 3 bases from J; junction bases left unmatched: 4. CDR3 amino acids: CASSRDRVDTEAFF. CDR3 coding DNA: TGCGCCAGCAGCCGGGACAGGGTCGACACTGAAGCTTTCTTT. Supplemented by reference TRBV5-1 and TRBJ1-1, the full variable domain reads KAGVTQTPRYLIKTRGQQVTLSCSPISGHRSVSWYQQTPGQGLQFLFEYFSETQRNKGNFPGRFSGRQFSNSRSEMNVSTLELGDSALYLCASSRDRVDTEAFFGQGTRLTVV.

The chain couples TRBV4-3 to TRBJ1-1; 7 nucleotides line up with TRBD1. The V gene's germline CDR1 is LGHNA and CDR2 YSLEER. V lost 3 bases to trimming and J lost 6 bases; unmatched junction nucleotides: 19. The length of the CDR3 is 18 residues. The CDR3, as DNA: TGCGCCAGCAGCCAGGACACCCCAGGGGGGATCACCTTGGCTGAAGCTTTCTTT. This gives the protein CASSQDTPGGITLAEAFF.

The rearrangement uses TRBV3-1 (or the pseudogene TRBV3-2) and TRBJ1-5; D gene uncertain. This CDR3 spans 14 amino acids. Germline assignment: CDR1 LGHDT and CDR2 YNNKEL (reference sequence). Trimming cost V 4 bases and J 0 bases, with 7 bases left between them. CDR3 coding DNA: TGTGCCAGCAGCCCTTCTAATAGCAATCAGCCCCAGCATTTT. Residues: CASSPSNSNQPQHF.

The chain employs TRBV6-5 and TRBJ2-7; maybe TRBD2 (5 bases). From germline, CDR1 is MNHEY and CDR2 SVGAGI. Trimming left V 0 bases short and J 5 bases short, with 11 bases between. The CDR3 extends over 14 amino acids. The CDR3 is CASSYSPGFHEQYF. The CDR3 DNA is TGTGCCAGCAGTTACTCCCCGGGGTTTCACGAGCAGTACTTC.

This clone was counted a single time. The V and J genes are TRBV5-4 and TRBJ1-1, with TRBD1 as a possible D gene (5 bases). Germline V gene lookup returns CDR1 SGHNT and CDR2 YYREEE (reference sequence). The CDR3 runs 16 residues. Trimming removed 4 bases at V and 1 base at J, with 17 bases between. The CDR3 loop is CASSPPSAGQNTEAFF. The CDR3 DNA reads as TGTGCCAGCAGCCCCCCTAGTGCAGGGCAGAACACTGAAGCTTTCTTT.

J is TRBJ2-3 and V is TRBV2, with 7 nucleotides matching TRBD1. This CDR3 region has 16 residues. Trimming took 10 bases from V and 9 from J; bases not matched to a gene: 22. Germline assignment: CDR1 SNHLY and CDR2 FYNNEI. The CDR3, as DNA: TGTGCCACGGCCGACCACAGGGGCCGCCCTTTTGAAACGCAGTATTTT. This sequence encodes CATADHRGRPFETQYF.

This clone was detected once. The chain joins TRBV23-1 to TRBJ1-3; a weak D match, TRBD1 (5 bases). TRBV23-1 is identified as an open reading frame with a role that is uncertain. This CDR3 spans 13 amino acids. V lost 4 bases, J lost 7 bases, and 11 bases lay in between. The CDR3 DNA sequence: TGCGCCAGCAGTCGGCAGGGTGAGAACACCATATATTTT. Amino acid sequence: CASSRQGENTIYF.

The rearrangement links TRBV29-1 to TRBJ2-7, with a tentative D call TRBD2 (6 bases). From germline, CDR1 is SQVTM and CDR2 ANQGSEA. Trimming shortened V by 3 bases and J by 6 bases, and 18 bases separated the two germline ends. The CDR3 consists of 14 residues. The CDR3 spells CSVEFAGKGTEQYF. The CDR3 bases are TGCAGCGTTGAGTTTGCGGGGAAGGGGACCGAGCAGTACTTC.

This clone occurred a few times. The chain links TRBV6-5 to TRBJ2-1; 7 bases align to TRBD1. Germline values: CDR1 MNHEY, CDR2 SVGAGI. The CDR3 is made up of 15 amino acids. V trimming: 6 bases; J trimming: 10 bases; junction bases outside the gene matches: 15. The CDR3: CASSPTGSGGGEQFF. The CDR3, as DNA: TGTGCCAGCAGCCCGACAGGGTCAGGAGGTGGGGAGCAGTTCTTC.

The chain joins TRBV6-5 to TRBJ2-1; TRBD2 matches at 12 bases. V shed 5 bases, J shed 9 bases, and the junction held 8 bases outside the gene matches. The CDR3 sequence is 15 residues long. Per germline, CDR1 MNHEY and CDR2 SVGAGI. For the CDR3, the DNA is TGTGCCAGCAGTACCTCTAGCGGGGGGGCCGTTGAGCAGTTCTTC. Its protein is CASSTSSGGAVEQFF.

DNA for the CDR3: TGTGCCAGCAGCTTTACGACAAATCAAGAGACCCAGTACTTC. Translating gives CASSFTTNQETQYF. The chain uses TRBV5-8 and TRBJ2-5; D remains ambiguous. The CDR3 runs to 14 residues. The V end was cut by 2 bases, the J end by 2 bases, with 10 bases between. In germline, CDR1 is SGHTS, CDR2 YDEGEE.

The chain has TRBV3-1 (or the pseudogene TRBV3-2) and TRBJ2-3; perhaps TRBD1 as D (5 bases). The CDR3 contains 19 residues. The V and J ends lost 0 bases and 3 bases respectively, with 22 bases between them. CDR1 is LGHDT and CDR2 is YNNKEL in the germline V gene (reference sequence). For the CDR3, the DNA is TGTGCCAGCAGCCAAGATGGAGTAAGAGGCAGGGTTTGGACAGATACGCAGTATTTT. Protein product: CASSQDGVRGRVWTDTQYF.